The rows below give T cell receptor beta chains drawn from one sample of a study of CD8 T cells in Susac syndrome. TCRdb called the immunoSEQ multiplex PCR reads again in MiXCR, with one record for every CDR3 protein. The data show some 50,000 distinct CDR3 sequences, with around 95% seen just once and approximately 0.8% held by the top ten. The sequencing sample was made of CD8+ T cells from PBMCs. The receptors originated from a human donor with Susac syndrome. CDR3s include the opening cysteine and the closing phenylalanine or tryptophan. Each record gives: V gene, D gene, clone size, J gene, CDR3 protein, CDR3 DNA. D genes are given only for firm matches. Size is stated for part of the rows, as once, few or many counts, or as a class when the clone is expanded.

v_gene: TRBV5-1; d_gene: -; abundance: -; j_gene: TRBJ1-2; CDR3aa: CASSSPGEVRYGYTF; CDR3nt: TGCGCCAGCAGCTCCCCAGGGGAAGTAAGATATGGCTACACCTTC
v_gene: TRBV12-3/TRBV12-4; d_gene: -; abundance: -; j_gene: TRBJ2-1; CDR3aa: CASSFNEQFF; CDR3nt: TGTGCCAGCAGTTTCAATGAGCAGTTCTTC
v_gene: TRBV7-8; d_gene: -; abundance: -; j_gene: TRBJ2-5; CDR3aa: CASSLVRSNRGGETQYF; CDR3nt: TGTGCCAGCAGCTTAGTTCGGTCGAACAGGGGGGGAGAGACCCAGTACTTC
v_gene: TRBV12-5; d_gene: TRBD2; abundance: -; j_gene: TRBJ2-5; CDR3aa: CASGLVRSSGGAGETQYF; CDR3nt: TGTGCTAGTGGTTTGGTACGATCTAGCGGGGGGGCCGGAGAGACCCAGTACTTC
v_gene: TRBV14; d_gene: -; abundance: -; j_gene: TRBJ1-2; CDR3aa: CASSQVRGPNYGYTF; CDR3nt: TGTGCCAGCAGCCAAGTCCGGGGGCCTAACTATGGCTACACCTTC
v_gene: TRBV9; d_gene: TRBD2; abundance: -; j_gene: TRBJ2-5; CDR3aa: CASSDQGGETQYF; CDR3nt: TGTGCCAGCAGCGATCAGGGAGGGGAGACCCAGTACTTC
v_gene: TRBV20-1; d_gene: TRBD2; abundance: -; j_gene: TRBJ2-1; CDR3aa: CSARTGTRYNEQFF; CDR3nt: TGCAGTGCTCGAACCGGGACTAGATACAATGAGCAGTTCTTC
v_gene: TRBV19; d_gene: -; abundance: -; j_gene: TRBJ2-1; CDR3aa: CASSIKGVREQFF; CDR3nt: TGTGCCAGTAGTATTAAGGGGGTCCGTGAGCAGTTCTTC
v_gene: TRBV4-3; d_gene: -; abundance: -; j_gene: TRBJ2-5; CDR3aa: CASSQSLRGGGPRETQYF; CDR3nt: TGCGCCAGCAGCCAATCCCTGAGGGGGGGAGGCCCAAGGGAGACCCAGTACTTC
v_gene: TRBV6-2/TRBV6-3; d_gene: -; abundance: once; j_gene: TRBJ2-5; CDR3aa: CASSSTSFQETQYF; CDR3nt: TGTGCCAGCAGTTCGACTAGTTTCCAAGAGACCCAGTACTTC
v_gene: TRBV12-3/TRBV12-4; d_gene: -; abundance: -; j_gene: TRBJ2-2; CDR3aa: CASSSTVTGELFF; CDR3nt: TGTGCCAGCAGTTCAACAGTAACCGGGGAGCTGTTTTTT
v_gene: TRBV12-3/TRBV12-4; d_gene: TRBD1; abundance: -; j_gene: TRBJ1-1; CDR3aa: CASSPTGQNTEAFF; CDR3nt: TGTGCCAGCAGTCCGACAGGGCAGAACACTGAAGCTTTCTTT
v_gene: TRBV4-2; d_gene: TRBD2; abundance: once; j_gene: TRBJ2-7; CDR3aa: CASSFSGGALSYEQYF; CDR3nt: TGTGCCAGCAGCTTTAGCGGGGGGGCCCTCTCCTACGAGCAGTACTTC
v_gene: TRBV7-6; d_gene: -; abundance: few; j_gene: TRBJ2-1; CDR3aa: CASVQRGLDEQFF; CDR3nt: TGTGCCAGCGTCCAACGGGGGTTGGATGAGCAGTTCTTC
v_gene: TRBV15; d_gene: -; abundance: -; j_gene: TRBJ2-7; CDR3aa: CATSRDRYEQYF; CDR3nt: TGTGCCACCAGCAGAGATCGGTACGAGCAGTACTTC
v_gene: TRBV12-3/TRBV12-4; d_gene: -; abundance: -; j_gene: TRBJ2-7; CDR3aa: CASSLAPRVEQYF; CDR3nt: TGTGCCAGCAGTTTAGCCCCGAGGGTCGAGCAGTACTTC
v_gene: TRBV5-4; d_gene: TRBD2; abundance: -; j_gene: TRBJ2-5; CDR3aa: CASSFTGLAQETQYF; CDR3nt: TGTGCCAGCAGCTTTACCGGACTAGCCCAAGAGACCCAGTACTTC
v_gene: TRBV6-5; d_gene: TRBD2; abundance: -; j_gene: TRBJ2-3; CDR3aa: CASSYSEAGGDTQYF; CDR3nt: TGTGCCAGCAGTTACTCAGAAGCGGGGGGAGATACGCAGTATTTT
v_gene: TRBV29-1; d_gene: TRBD1; abundance: -; j_gene: TRBJ2-1; CDR3aa: CSVEFWLTGVYEQFF; CDR3nt: TGCAGCGTTGAGTTTTGGCTGACAGGGGTATATGAGCAGTTCTTC
v_gene: TRBV9; d_gene: TRBD1; abundance: -; j_gene: TRBJ2-7; CDR3aa: CASSARQGAYEQYF; CDR3nt: TGTGCCAGCAGCGCTAGACAGGGCGCCTACGAGCAGTACTTC
v_gene: TRBV19; d_gene: -; abundance: -; j_gene: TRBJ1-1; CDR3aa: CASSPPGPEAFF; CDR3nt: TGTGCCAGTAGTCCACCGGGGCCTGAAGCTTTCTTT
v_gene: TRBV6-2/TRBV6-3; d_gene: TRBD2; abundance: -; j_gene: TRBJ2-1; CDR3aa: CASSYKRGEQFF; CDR3nt: TGTGCCAGCAGTTACAAGCGGGGTGAGCAGTTCTTC
v_gene: TRBV5-4; d_gene: -; abundance: -; j_gene: TRBJ2-7; CDR3aa: CASSPTGAGSDEQYF; CDR3nt: TGTGCCAGCAGCCCCACGGGCGCAGGCTCGGACGAGCAGTACTTC
v_gene: TRBV4-1; d_gene: TRBD1; abundance: -; j_gene: TRBJ2-7; CDR3aa: CASSPLGQGYEQYF; CDR3nt: TGCGCCAGCAGCCCCCTCGGACAGGGCTACGAGCAGTACTTC
v_gene: TRBV10-3; d_gene: -; abundance: -; j_gene: TRBJ1-2; CDR3aa: CAIRRPPDGYTF; CDR3nt: TGTGCCATCAGGCGACCCCCGGATGGCTACACCTTC
v_gene: TRBV12-3/TRBV12-4; d_gene: -; abundance: -; j_gene: TRBJ1-5; CDR3aa: CASSPTVQPQHF; CDR3nt: TGTGCCAGCAGTCCGACAGTCCAGCCCCAGCATTTT
v_gene: TRBV29-1; d_gene: -; abundance: -; j_gene: TRBJ2-2; CDR3aa: CSGGPLSTGELFF; CDR3nt: TGCAGCGGGGGACCTTTGAGCACCGGGGAGCTGTTTTTT
v_gene: TRBV5-1; d_gene: -; abundance: -; j_gene: TRBJ2-1; CDR3aa: CASSRHSYGEQFF; CDR3nt: TGCGCCAGCAGCAGGCATAGCTACGGTGAGCAGTTCTTC
v_gene: TRBV7-9; d_gene: TRBD1; abundance: -; j_gene: TRBJ2-7; CDR3aa: CASSEGQGGEQYF; CDR3nt: TGTGCCAGCAGCGAGGGACAGGGAGGCGAGCAGTACTTC
v_gene: TRBV7-8; d_gene: TRBD1; abundance: -; j_gene: TRBJ2-7; CDR3aa: CASSLLQGAAYEQYF; CDR3nt: TGTGCCAGCAGCTTACTACAGGGGGCTGCCTACGAGCAGTACTTC
v_gene: TRBV6-5; d_gene: TRBD1; abundance: -; j_gene: TRBJ2-5; CDR3aa: CASSYGTGYRETQYF; CDR3nt: TGTGCCAGCAGTTACGGGACAGGGTATCGGGAGACCCAGTACTTC
v_gene: TRBV12-3/TRBV12-4; d_gene: -; abundance: -; j_gene: TRBJ2-1; CDR3aa: CASSSHSSLSYNEQFF; CDR3nt: TGTGCCAGCAGCTCCCACTCTAGCCTCTCCTACAATGAGCAGTTCTTC
v_gene: TRBV2; d_gene: TRBD2; abundance: -; j_gene: TRBJ2-5; CDR3aa: CASSTGTSGQQETQYF; CDR3nt: TGTGCCAGCAGCACCGGGACTAGCGGGCAACAAGAGACCCAGTACTTC
v_gene: TRBV9; d_gene: -; abundance: -; j_gene: TRBJ2-5; CDR3aa: CASSVGGADQETQYF; CDR3nt: TGTGCCAGCAGCGTAGGGGGGGCTGACCAAGAGACCCAGTACTTC
v_gene: TRBV7-8; d_gene: -; abundance: -; j_gene: TRBJ2-3; CDR3aa: CASSLAPGRTTDTQYF; CDR3nt: TGTGCCAGCAGCTTAGCGCCCGGCAGAACCACAGATACGCAGTATTTT
v_gene: TRBV30; d_gene: -; abundance: -; j_gene: TRBJ1-1; CDR3aa: CAWRWDKDTEAFF; CDR3nt: TGTGCCTGGAGGTGGGACAAGGACACTGAAGCTTTCTTT
v_gene: TRBV11-2; d_gene: -; abundance: -; j_gene: TRBJ2-7; CDR3aa: CASSLEGVRDEQYF; CDR3nt: TGTGCCAGCAGCTTAGAGGGGGTCAGGGACGAGCAGTACTTC
v_gene: TRBV29-1; d_gene: TRBD1; abundance: -; j_gene: TRBJ2-2; CDR3aa: CSVEPATGKGTGELFF; CDR3nt: TGCAGCGTTGAACCCGCGACAGGGAAGGGCACCGGGGAGCTGTTTTTT
v_gene: TRBV30; d_gene: -; abundance: -; j_gene: TRBJ1-2; CDR3aa: CAWSNTGLVVDYTF; CDR3nt: TGTGCCTGGAGTAATACGGGGCTGGTCGTGGACTACACCTTC
v_gene: TRBV4-1; d_gene: -; abundance: -; j_gene: TRBJ2-5; CDR3aa: CASRVETQYF; CDR3nt: TGCGCCAGTCGAGTAGAGACCCAGTACTTC
v_gene: TRBV20-1; d_gene: TRBD2; abundance: -; j_gene: TRBJ2-3; CDR3aa: CSARDLAGTTDTQYF; CDR3nt: TGCAGTGCTAGGGACCTAGCGGGGACCACAGATACGCAGTATTTT
v_gene: TRBV10-3; d_gene: -; abundance: -; j_gene: TRBJ1-2; CDR3aa: CAISRPGDGYTF; CDR3nt: TGTGCCATCAGTCGGCCCGGAGATGGCTACACCTTC
v_gene: TRBV9; d_gene: -; abundance: -; j_gene: TRBJ1-6; CDR3aa: CASSVVGNSPLHF; CDR3nt: TGTGCCAGCAGCGTAGTGGGAAATTCACCCCTCCACTTT
v_gene: TRBV20-1; d_gene: TRBD2; abundance: -; j_gene: TRBJ2-7; CDR3aa: CSARDLTSGALSSYEQYF; CDR3nt: TGCAGTGCTAGAGATTTGACTAGCGGGGCACTAAGCTCCTACGAGCAGTACTTC
v_gene: TRBV7-3; d_gene: TRBD2; abundance: -; j_gene: TRBJ2-5; CDR3aa: CASSTSGGTQETQYF; CDR3nt: TGTGCCAGCAGCACTAGCGGGGGGACCCAAGAGACCCAGTACTTC
v_gene: TRBV12-3/TRBV12-4; d_gene: -; abundance: -; j_gene: TRBJ2-5; CDR3aa: CASSWTGEETQYF; CDR3nt: TGTGCCAGCAGTTGGACCGGCGAAGAGACCCAGTACTTC
v_gene: TRBV20-1; d_gene: -; abundance: -; j_gene: TRBJ1-1; CDR3aa: CSARISQTEAFF; CDR3nt: TGCAGTGCTAGAATAAGTCAGACTGAAGCTTTCTTT
v_gene: TRBV19; d_gene: -; abundance: -; j_gene: TRBJ2-2; CDR3aa: CASSIREFGELFF; CDR3nt: TGTGCCAGTAGTATTAGGGAGTTCGGGGAGCTGTTTTTT
v_gene: TRBV14; d_gene: -; abundance: once; j_gene: TRBJ2-7; CDR3aa: CASSQEGWVLYEQYF; CDR3nt: TGTGCCAGCAGCCAAGAAGGATGGGTCCTCTACGAGCAGTACTTC
v_gene: TRBV7-6; d_gene: TRBD1; abundance: -; j_gene: TRBJ2-1; CDR3aa: CASSLVPTGEVRFSYNEQFF; CDR3nt: TGTGCCAGCAGCTTAGTCCCGACAGGGGAGGTTCGTTTCTCCTACAATGAGCAGTTCTTC